These 27 T cell receptor beta chains share one sample of origin, sequenced in a study of human T cells and chemical hapten exposure. TCRdb recomputed calls from the RACE reads with MiXCR, one row per CDR3 protein. Of 100,000 to 150,000 distinct CDR3 sequences in the sample, roughly 13% were seen once. As to time point: patch test 1, 2 weeks after DPC sensitization. This sample's treatment: therapeutic diphenylcyclopropenone sensitization with weekly scalp DPC. Sequencing used whole blood, obtained in connection with sensitization to the hapten diphenylcyclopropenone (DPC). The receptors shown here come from a young man with alopecia areata. Some clones in this sample may be carry-over from other donors' samples.

This clonotype showed up just a few times. V and J are TRBV12-3 or TRBV12-4 and TRBJ2-3, with a possible D match to TRBD2 (7 bases). The V gene lost 3 bases and the J gene lost 2 bases, with 12 bases spanning the gap. The CDR3 covers 15 residues. CDR3 residues: CASSFSGGPTDTQYF. The CDR3, as DNA: TGTGCCAGCAGTTTTTCGGGGGGCCCCACAGATACGCAGTATTTT.

This clonotype turned up a few times. The chain uses TRBV12-3 or TRBV12-4 and TRBJ1-4; D uncertain. The CDR3 runs to 15 residues. Trimming removed 3 bases from V and 0 bases from J, with 8 bases in between. CDR3 bases: TGTGCCAGCAGTTTGACCCGAGCAACTAATGAAAAACTGTTTTTT. It is translated as CASSLTRATNEKLFF.

In this sample, this clonotype turned up many times. The rearrangement links TRBV7-9 to TRBJ2-1; TRBD1 agrees at 8 bases. The CDR3 has 15 residues. CDR1 SEHNR and CDR2 FQNEAQ come from the germline V gene (reference sequence). Trimming cost V 5 bases and J 3 bases; bases outside gene matches: 6. The CDR3 sequence is CASSRQGSFYNEQFF. DNA for the CDR3: TGTGCCAGCAGCCGACAGGGGAGTTTCTACAATGAGCAGTTCTTC.

Comment on this clonotype: A single base separates this from a much larger clone, so it may be a read error. The gene calls are TRBV4-3 and TRBJ2-3, with D perhaps matching TRBD1 (5 bases). The CDR3 consists of 17 residues. The germline CDR1 and CDR2 sequences are LGHNA and YSLEER. DNA of the CDR3: TGCGCCAGCGGCCAAGATCTGGGGATAGGGGGCACAGATACGCAGTATTTT. Protein product: CASGQDLGIGGTDTQYF.

This clonotype was seen at least ten times. V and J are TRBV11-2 and TRBJ2-7; D not certain. The CDR3 is 11 amino acids. V lost 8 bases and J 4 bases, leaving 9 bases between the germline ends. Germline values: CDR1 SGHAT, CDR2 FQNNGV. Written as DNA, the CDR3 is TGTGCCAGCGGCAGGTTATACGAGCAGTACTTC. Its protein product is CASGRLYEQYF. The entire variable domain, with the rest obtained from reference TRBV11-2 and TRBJ2-7, is as follows: EAGVAQSPRYKIIEKRQSVAFWCNPISGHATLYWYQQILGQGPKLLIQFQNNGVVDDSQLPKDRFSAERLKGVDSTLKIQPAKLEDSAVYLCASGRLYEQYFGPGTRLTVT.

The chain combines TRBV20-1 with TRBJ2-5, with 8 bases aligning to TRBD2. From germline, CDR1 is DFQATT and CDR2 SNEGSKA (reference sequence). This CDR3 is built from 11 residues. CDR3 sequence: CGGGHGETQYF. The CDR3 nucleotides are TGCGGCGGGGGGCACGGGGAGACCCAGTACTTC.

The rearrangement joins TRBV29-1 to TRBJ1-1; D not certain. The CDR3 has 15 residues. V was cut by 4 bases and J by 0 bases, with 15 bases left in between. Germline V gives CDR1 SQVTM, CDR2 ANQGSEA. CDR3 nucleotide sequence: TGCAGCGTTGGTCGGCAGACAATTTTGAACACTGAAGCTTTCTTT. This gives the protein CSVGRQTILNTEAFF.

This clonotype was seen more than once but under ten times. The J gene is TRBJ1-1, the V gene TRBV4-1; D is possibly TRBD1 (5 bases). CDR3 length: 16 amino acids. Germline V gene lookup returns CDR1 MGHRA and CDR2 YSYEKL. Trimming took off 2 bases at V and 5 bases at J, with 18 bases between the two ends. The CDR3 protein is CASSQPPKRGLTEAFF. CDR3 in DNA: TGCGCCAGCAGCCAACCCCCGAAAAGGGGTCTTACTGAAGCTTTCTTT.

This clonotype has only a few counts. This chain connects TRBV29-1 to TRBJ2-3; possibly TRBD1 or TRBD2 for D (5 bases each). With 4 bases removed from V and 2 bases from J, the gap between germline ends came to 10 bases. The V gene's germline CDR1 is SQVTM and CDR2 ANQGSEA. The CDR3 runs 13 residues. The CDR3 protein is CSVALGDTDTQYF. The CDR3 nucleotides read TGCAGCGTTGCACTAGGGGACACAGATACGCAGTATTTT.

This clonotype was counted a few times. The rearrangement links TRBV6-2 or TRBV6-3 to TRBJ1-6, with TRBD1 matching over 8 bases. J lost 9 bases, V lost 8 bases, and 6 bases had no gene match. Germline V gives CDR1 MNHEY, CDR2 SVGEGT. The CDR3 has 13 residues. The CDR3 region is CASSGQGGSPLHF. The CDR3 DNA reads TGTGCCAGCTCAGGACAGGGAGGTTCACCCCTCCACTTT.

This clonotype appeared many times. Here the CDR3 reads CASRNPWAASPLHF. The CDR3 DNA reads as TGTGCCAGCAGGAATCCCTGGGCCGCTTCACCCCTCCACTTT. The chain has TRBV11-2 and TRBJ1-6; D remains unclear. This CDR3 is built from 14 residues. Per the germline V gene, CDR1 is SGHAT and CDR2 is FQNNGV. The V gene lost 6 bases and the J gene lost 9 bases, with 15 bases spanning the gap.

Many counts were recorded for this clonotype. The rearrangement joins TRBV20-1 to TRBJ2-1; tentative D call: TRBD2 (7 bases). The CDR3 contains 12 residues. V lost 7 bases, J lost 6 bases, and 13 bases lay in between. Germline loops: CDR1 DFQATT, CDR2 SNEGSKA (reference sequence). As DNA, the CDR3 is TGCAGTGAACGGGGGGCAACCAATGAGCAGTTCTTC. The encoded protein is CSERGATNEQFF.

This clonotype was seen a few times. This chain uses TRBV7-2 with TRBJ2-5; no definite D call. The germline V gene has CDR1 SGHTA and CDR2 FQGNSA. The CDR3 has 14 amino acids. The germline V and J ends were trimmed by 8 bases and 4 bases, with 17 bases remaining between them. The CDR3 coding sequence is TGTGCCAGCGGCATGTCTAACCGAAGAGAGACCCAGTACTTC. It translates to CASGMSNRRETQYF.

The chain uses TRBV11-3 and TRBJ1-1; D possibly corresponds to TRBD1 (5 bases). Germline V lookup: CDR1 SGHNT, CDR2 YENEEA. The CDR3 contains 16 residues. V lost 5 bases, J lost 1 base, and 17 bases lay in between. DNA for the CDR3: TGTGCCAGCAGCCCCCGGGGACGAGGCAAGAACACTGAAGCTTTCTTT. This gives the protein CASSPRGRGKNTEAFF.

This clonotype has only a few counts. J is TRBJ2-5 and V is TRBV29-1; 7 bases map to TRBD1. The length of the CDR3 is 14 residues. The germline V gene has CDR1 SQVTM and CDR2 ANQGSEA. Trimming cost V 4 bases and J 1 base; bases outside gene matches: 6. The DNA of the CDR3 is TGCAGCGTTGTGAGGGACAGAAGCCAAGAGACCCAGTACTTC. It specifies CSVVRDRSQETQYF. Variable domain in full (rest from reference TRBV29-1 and TRBJ2-5): SAVISQKPSRDICQRGTSLTIQCQVDSQVTMMFWYRQQPGQSLTLIATANQGSEATYESGFVIDKFPISRPNLTFSTLTVSNMSPEDSSIYLCSVVRDRSQETQYFGPGTRLLVL.

Only a few counts were recorded for this clonotype. V gene TRBV20-1 combines with J gene TRBJ1-4; 7 bases fit TRBD1. The CDR3 contains 13 residues. Germline trimming cut 5 bases from V and 5 bases from J; bases unmatched to any gene: 5. Germline V gene lookup returns CDR1 DFQATT and CDR2 SNEGSKA (reference sequence). CDR3 in amino acids: CSALGTENEKLFF. CDR3 sequence (DNA): TGCAGTGCTCTGGGGACAGAGAATGAAAAACTGTTTTTT.

V and J are TRBV20-1 and TRBJ1-2; the D gene is possibly TRBD1 (6 bases). Germline lookup yields CDR1 DFQATT and CDR2 SNEGSKA (reference sequence). Trimming cost V 2 bases and J 4 bases, with 14 bases left between them. This CDR3 is 14 amino acids long. The chain's CDR3 is CSARPKRGGYGYTF. The CDR3 nucleotides are TGCAGTGCTAGACCCAAGAGGGGGGGCTATGGCTACACCTTC.

In its sample, this clonotype was seen a few times. The V gene is TRBV7-2, the J gene TRBJ2-3; D may be TRBD1 or TRBD2 (6 bases each). Germline CDR1 reads SGHTA; CDR2 reads FQGNSA. The CDR3 is 16 residues long. The ends were cut back, 1 base at V and 2 bases at J, with 13 bases in the middle. The CDR3 DNA reads as TGTGCCAGCAGCTTAGTCGGTGGGGGGCACACAGATACGCAGTATTTT. Translating it yields CASSLVGGGHTDTQYF.

This clonotype has a handful of counts. This chain uses TRBV20-1 with TRBJ1-1; maybe TRBD1 (6 bases). V was shortened by 5 bases and J by 3 bases, with 19 bases between the two germline ends. Germline V gene data show CDR1 as DFQATT and CDR2 as SNEGSKA (reference sequence). CDR3 length: 15 amino acids. The CDR3 bases are TGCAGTGCTGGACACCGGGACAAATTTTACACTGAAGCTTTCTTT. This translates into CSAGHRDKFYTEAFF.

The chain employs TRBV18 and TRBJ2-5; either TRBD1 or TRBD2 may supply D (6 bases each). CDR1 and CDR2 (germline): KGHSH, LQKENI. With 5 bases removed from V and 4 bases from J, the gap between germline ends came to 14 bases. The CDR3 length is 14 residues. DNA for the CDR3: TGTGCCAGCTCAGGAGAACAGGGAGGAGAGACCCAGTACTTC. Its translation is CASSGEQGGETQYF.

The chain combines TRBV7-2 with TRBJ2-2, with unresolved D. Trimming removed 3 bases from V and 8 bases from J, with 16 bases in between. The germline gives CDR1 SGHTA, CDR2 FQGNSA. The CDR3 consists of 15 residues. CDR3 sequence reads: CASSFRITLGGELFF. The CDR3 bases are TGTGCCAGCAGCTTTCGGATCACTTTGGGAGGGGAGCTGTTTTTT.

This clonotype occurred a few times. V is TRBV28 and J is TRBJ1-4; possibly TRBD1 for D (6 bases). CDR3 length: 15 amino acids. CDR1 is MDHEN, CDR2 SYDVKM, per germline. V lost 9 bases and J lost 0, with 14 bases in between. The CDR3 sequence is CASSGAGATNEKLFF. CDR3 DNA sequence: TGTGCCAGTTCAGGGGCTGGGGCAACTAATGAAAAACTGTTTTTT.

This rearrangement joins TRBV19 to TRBJ2-5, with D tentatively TRBD1 or TRBD2 (5 bases each). V lost 5 bases, J lost 1 base, and 20 bases lay in between. This CDR3 spans 17 amino acids. The germline CDR1 and CDR2 sequences are LNHDA and SQIVND (reference sequence). The CDR3 region is CASSPILDGAAQETQYF. In nucleotides, the CDR3 is TGTGCCAGTAGTCCGATTCTCGACGGGGCGGCCCAAGAGACCCAGTACTTC.

V and J are TRBV19 and TRBJ1-2, with no clear D. The CDR3 contains 13 residues. Germline loops: CDR1 LNHDA, CDR2 SQIVND (reference sequence). The CDR3 loop reads CAAAQADYYGYTF. CDR3 in DNA: TGTGCAGCTGCCCAGGCCGATTACTATGGCTACACCTTC.

The V gene is TRBV5-1, the J gene TRBJ2-7; 7 nucleotides line up with TRBD2. CDR3 length: 15 residues. Trimming at V came to 3 bases and at J to 4 bases, leaving 10 bases not matched to a gene. The germline gives CDR1 SGHRS, CDR2 YFSETQ. The CDR3 protein is CASSSGGPTQYEQYV. As DNA, the CDR3 is TGCGCCAGCAGCTCGGGAGGACCCACCCAGTACGAGCAGTACGTC.

CDR3 DNA sequence: TGCGCCAGCAGCCAAGAGCAAAGGACACATCAGCCCCAGCATTTT. The encoded protein is CASSQEQRTHQPQHF. The rearrangement joins TRBV4-1 to TRBJ1-5, with D possibly TRBD1 on 5 matching bases. The CDR3 sequence is 15 residues long. From germline, CDR1 is MGHRA and CDR2 YSYEKL. V was shortened by 0 bases and J by 5 bases, with 11 bases between the two germline ends.

This clonotype was seen a handful of times. The V call is TRBV29-1, the J call TRBJ1-2; D call uncertain. There are 13 residues in the CDR3. Germline-derived CDR1 and CDR2 are SQVTM and ANQGSEA. The V gene lost 4 bases and the J gene lost 3 bases, with 12 bases spanning the gap. In nucleotides, the CDR3 is TGCAGCGTTGCGGAAAGTATTTACTATGGCTACACCTTC. This translates into CSVAESIYYGYTF.